The present T cell receptor (beta chain) was sequenced within a study of Ad26.COV2.S vaccination and SARS-CoV-2 variants. Study information: Ad26.COV2.S arm of COV1001 included the donor.

Profiling relied on immunoSEQ multiplex PCR, and the TCRdb table lists in-frame clones only, not all of them. The table has fewer than 600,000 clones, approximately 90% seen once. Treatment in this sample: 19 received Ad26.COV2.S at low or high dose, single or two shots; several received placebo; per-sample allocation not given. Vaccine and placebo recipients were sampled on day 63 after the first injection. Trimming took 6 bases from V and 6 from J, leaving 14 bases between them. CDR3 length equals 13 residues. CDR1 is MNHEY and CDR2 is SMNVEV in the germline V gene (reference sequence). This sequence originates from a person aged 18-65 years who received the Ad26.COV2.S COVID-19 vaccine or a placebo. Here the sequenced sample was peripheral blood, taken in a trial of Ad26.COV2.S vaccine versus placebo. The chain links TRBV27 to TRBJ1-2; unclear D gene. Written as DNA, the CDR3 is TGTGCCAGCAGCCACAGAAGCTCGGATGGCTACACCTTC. This gives the protein CASSHRSSDGYTF.